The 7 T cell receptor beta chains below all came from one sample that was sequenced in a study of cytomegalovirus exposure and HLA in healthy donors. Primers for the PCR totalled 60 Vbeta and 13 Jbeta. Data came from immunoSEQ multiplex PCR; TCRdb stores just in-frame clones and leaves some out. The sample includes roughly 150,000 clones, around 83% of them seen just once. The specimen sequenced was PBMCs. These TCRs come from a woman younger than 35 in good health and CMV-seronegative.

CDR3 protein: CASTWGGFYNEQFF. The CDR3 coding sequence is TGTGCCAGCACTTGGGGGGGTTTCTACAATGAGCAGTTCTTC. The chain couples TRBV28 to TRBJ2-1; 7 bases are shared with TRBD2. Germline CDR1 is MDHEN and CDR2 is SYDVKM. V gave up 7 bases and J gave up 3 bases; unmatched junction bases: 6. The CDR3 totals 14 residues.

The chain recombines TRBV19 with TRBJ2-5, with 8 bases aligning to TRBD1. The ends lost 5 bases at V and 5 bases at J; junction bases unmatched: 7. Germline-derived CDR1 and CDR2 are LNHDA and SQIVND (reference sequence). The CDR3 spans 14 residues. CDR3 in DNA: TGTGCCAGTAGTCCCGCAGGGGGCCAGGAGACCCAGTACTTC. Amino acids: CASSPAGGQETQYF. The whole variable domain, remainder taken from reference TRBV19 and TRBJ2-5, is DGGITQSPKYLFRKEGQNVTLSCEQNLNHDAMYWYRQDPGQGLRLIYYSQIVNDFQKGDIAEGYSVSREKKESFPLTVTSAQKNPTAFYLCASSPAGGQETQYFGPGTRLLVL.

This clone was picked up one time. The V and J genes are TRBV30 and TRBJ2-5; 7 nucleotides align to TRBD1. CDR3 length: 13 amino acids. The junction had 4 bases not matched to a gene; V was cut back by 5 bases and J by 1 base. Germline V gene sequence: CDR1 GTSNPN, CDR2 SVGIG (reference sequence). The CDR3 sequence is CAWGGQLQETQYF. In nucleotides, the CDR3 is TGTGCCTGGGGGGGACAGCTCCAAGAGACCCAGTACTTC.

This CDR3 reads CASSSYAQGTREQFF. CDR3 sequence (DNA): TGTGCCAGCAGCTCCTATGCACAGGGAACCAGGGAGCAGTTCTTC. V usage is TRBV28 and J usage is TRBJ2-1, with D maybe TRBD1 (6 bases). The CDR3 has 15 residues. The ends were cut back, 6 bases at V and 10 bases at J, with 22 bases in the middle. Germline loops: CDR1 MDHEN, CDR2 SYDVKM.

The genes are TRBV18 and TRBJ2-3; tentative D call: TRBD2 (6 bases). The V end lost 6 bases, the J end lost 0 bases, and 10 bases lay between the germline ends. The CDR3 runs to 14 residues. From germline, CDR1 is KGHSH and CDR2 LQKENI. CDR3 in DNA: TGTGCCAGCTCCCCCGGGACTAGCACAGATACGCAGTATTTT. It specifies CASSPGTSTDTQYF.

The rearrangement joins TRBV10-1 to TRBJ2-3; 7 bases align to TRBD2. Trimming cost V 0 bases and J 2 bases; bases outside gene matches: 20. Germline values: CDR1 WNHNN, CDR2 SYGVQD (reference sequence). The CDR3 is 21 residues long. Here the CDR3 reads CASSESVGVGRETPHTDTQYF. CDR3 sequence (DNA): TGCGCCAGCAGTGAGTCGGTGGGTGTGGGGCGGGAGACCCCACACACAGATACGCAGTATTTT.

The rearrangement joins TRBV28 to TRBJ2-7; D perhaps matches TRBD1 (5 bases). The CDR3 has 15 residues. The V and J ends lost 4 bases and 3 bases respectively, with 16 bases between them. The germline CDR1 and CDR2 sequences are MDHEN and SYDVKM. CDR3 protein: CASSSSLTAYYEQYF. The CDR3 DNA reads TGTGCCAGCAGTTCCTCATTGACAGCCTACTACGAGCAGTACTTC.